Listed below are T cell receptor beta chains from one sample, sequenced in a study of radiation and T cells in renal cell carcinoma. Produced via immunoSEQ multiplex PCR; TCRdb's table is partial and in-frame only. The sample lists about 150,000 clones, over 80% occurring once. Sample: blood, taken from a patient whose treatment included radiotherapy and nephrectomy. The receptors derive from a woman aged 45-65 years with renal cell carcinoma. Both conserved end residues are part of each CDR3.

J gene	V gene	CDR3 length	CDR3 protein
TRBJ1-4	TRBV19	18	CASSIRPSRLIVAEKLFF
TRBJ1-5	TRBV10-3	14	CAISVDRSNQPQHF
TRBJ1-6	TRBV5-8	15	CASSLAGVQSSPLHF
TRBJ1-3	TRBV9	14	CASSLRTSGNTIYF
TRBJ2-5	TRBV29-1	13	CSAAGTPGETQYF
TRBJ1-5	TRBV18	14	CASSPQGDNQPQHF
TRBJ1-5	TRBV5-6	15	CASSLGSVRNQPQHF
TRBJ2-3	TRBV9	17	CASSVGASGGRTDTQYF
TRBJ2-7	TRBV10-1	13	CANTGQGRHEQYF
TRBJ2-4	TRBV11-2	17	CASSFRGVGARSNIQYF
TRBJ2-7	TRBV18	13	CASSPDRDYEQYF
TRBJ2-2	TRBV6-1	15	CASTLEEGGTGELFF
TRBJ2-5	TRBV6-1	14	CASSDGQVAETQYF
TRBJ2-1	TRBV5-1	14	CASSLVAGVNEQFF
TRBJ1-2	TRBV10-3	11	CATSQNYGYTF
TRBJ2-7	TRBV30	13	CAWNPTSNYEQYF
TRBJ2-2	TRBV2	13	CATDRGGGGELFF
TRBJ2-1	TRBV4-1	14	CASSQEEGYNEQFF
TRBJ1-2	TRBV19	12	CASRRLNYGYTF
TRBJ1-1	TRBV5-8	16	CASSLEAGGRNTEAFF
TRBJ1-5	TRBV2	13	CASSQYSNQPQHF
TRBJ1-2	TRBV5-1	15	CASSLGRVQYYGYTF
TRBJ2-1	TRBV4-1	17	CASSPFGSGPNYNEQFF
TRBJ2-6	TRBV2	14	CASTLGSTANVLTF
TRBJ2-5	TRBV2	15	CASSGGLATQETQYF
TRBJ2-1	TRBV11-2	14	CASSLSSGVGEQFF
TRBJ1-1	TRBV7-2	15	CASSSALGRQIEAFF
TRBJ1-5	TRBV28	13	CASRGQTYQPQHF
TRBJ1-2	TRBV19	12	CASRREVEGYTF
TRBJ2-5	TRBV2	14	CASRRRGIQETQYF
TRBJ2-7	TRBV6-6	15	CASSYSSERPYEQYF
TRBJ2-4	TRBV18	14	CASSPRTGQNIQYF
TRBJ2-1	TRBV9	16	CASSPPQRGGYNEQFF
TRBJ1-1	TRBV4-3	15	CASSQDVGQTNEAFF
TRBJ2-7	TRBV30	12	CAWRRPTYEQYF
TRBJ2-4	TRBV19	21	CASSIVGHTIFPKIQKYIQYF
TRBJ2-7	TRBV7-9	11	CATGRDHEQYF
TRBJ1-6	TRBV5-4	14	CASSLGGGHSPLHF
TRBJ1-6	TRBV5-6	14	CASSLALPGSPLHF
TRBJ2-5	TRBV5-1	16	CASSLRPGDAQETQYF
TRBJ2-1	TRBV2	16	CASKTGQGKRYNEQFF
TRBJ2-4	TRBV21-1	14	CASSPRDREVIQYF
TRBJ2-2	TRBV6-5	15	CASSYGTPNTGELFF
TRBJ1-1	TRBV5-1	15	CASSLEGPRDIETFF
TRBJ2-4	TRBV5-1	15	CASSLGMEGGNIQYF
TRBJ1-2	TRBV4-3	16	CASSQGQGVYDYGYTF
TRBJ1-2	TRBV6-5	16	CASSYFPAAWDYGYTF
TRBJ1-6	TRBV5-8	14	CASSDALTGSPLHF
TRBJ2-3	TRBV4-1	16	CASSPRDRGVEDTQYF
TRBJ2-1	TRBV7-9	15	CASSATGQGGNEQFF
TRBJ2-1	TRBV5-1	16	CASSLSGTGVFNEQFF
TRBJ1-2	TRBV6-1	16	CASSAGHTGRPYGYTF
TRBJ1-4	TRBV7-9	15	CASSLGRASNEKLFF
TRBJ1-2	TRBV6-5	15	CASSYGTGALYGYTF